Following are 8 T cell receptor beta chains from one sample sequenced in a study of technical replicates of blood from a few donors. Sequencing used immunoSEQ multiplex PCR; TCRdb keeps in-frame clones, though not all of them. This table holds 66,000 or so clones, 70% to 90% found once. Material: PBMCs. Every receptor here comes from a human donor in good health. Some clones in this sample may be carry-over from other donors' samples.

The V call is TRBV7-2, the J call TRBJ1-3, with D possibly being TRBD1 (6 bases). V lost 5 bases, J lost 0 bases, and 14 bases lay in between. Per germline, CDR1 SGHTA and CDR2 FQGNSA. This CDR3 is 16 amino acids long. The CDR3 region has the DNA TGTGCCAGCAGCCGGGCGAGGACAGACTCTGGAAACACCATATATTTT. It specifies CASSRARTDSGNTIYF.

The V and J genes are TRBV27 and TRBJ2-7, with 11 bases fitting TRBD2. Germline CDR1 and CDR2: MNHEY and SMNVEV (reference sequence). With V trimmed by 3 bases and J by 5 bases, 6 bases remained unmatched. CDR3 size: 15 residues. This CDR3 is CASSLVSGRANEQYF. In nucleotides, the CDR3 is TGTGCCAGCAGTTTGGTTAGCGGGAGGGCCAACGAGCAGTACTTC.

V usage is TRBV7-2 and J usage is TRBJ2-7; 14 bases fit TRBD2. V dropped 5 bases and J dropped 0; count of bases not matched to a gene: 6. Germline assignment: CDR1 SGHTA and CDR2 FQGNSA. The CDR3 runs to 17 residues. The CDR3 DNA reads TGTGCCAGCAGCCCGGGACTAGCGGGAGTTAGCTCCTACGAGCAGTACTTC. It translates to CASSPGLAGVSSYEQYF.

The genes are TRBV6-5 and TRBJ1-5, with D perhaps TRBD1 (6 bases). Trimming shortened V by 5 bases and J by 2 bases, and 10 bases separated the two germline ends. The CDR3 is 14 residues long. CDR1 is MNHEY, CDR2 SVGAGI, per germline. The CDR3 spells CASSINRGNQPQHF. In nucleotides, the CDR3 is TGTGCCAGCAGTATTAACAGGGGCAATCAGCCCCAGCATTTT.

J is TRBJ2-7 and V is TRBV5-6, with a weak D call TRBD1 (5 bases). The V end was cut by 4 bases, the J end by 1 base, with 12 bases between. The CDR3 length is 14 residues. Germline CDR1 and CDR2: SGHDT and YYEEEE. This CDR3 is CASSPRQNSYEQYF. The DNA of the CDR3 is TGTGCCAGCAGCCCAAGACAGAATTCCTACGAGCAGTACTTC.

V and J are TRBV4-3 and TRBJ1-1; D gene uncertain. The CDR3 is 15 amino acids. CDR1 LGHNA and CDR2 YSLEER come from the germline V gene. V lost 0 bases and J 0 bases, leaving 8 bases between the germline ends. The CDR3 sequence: CASSQDRLLNTEAFF. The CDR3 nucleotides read TGCGCCAGCAGCCAAGACAGACTATTGAACACTGAAGCTTTCTTT.

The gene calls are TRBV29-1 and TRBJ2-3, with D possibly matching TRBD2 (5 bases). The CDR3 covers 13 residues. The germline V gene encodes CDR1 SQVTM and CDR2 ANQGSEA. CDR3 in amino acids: CSSARDYTDTQYF. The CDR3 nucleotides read TGCAGTTCGGCCCGGGATTACACAGATACGCAGTATTTT.

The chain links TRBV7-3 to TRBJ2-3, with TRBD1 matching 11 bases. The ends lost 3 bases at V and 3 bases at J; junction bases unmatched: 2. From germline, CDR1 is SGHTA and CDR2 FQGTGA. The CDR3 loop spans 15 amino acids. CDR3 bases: TGTGCCAGCAGCTTGGACAGGGGGCTGACAGATACGCAGTATTTT. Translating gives CASSLDRGLTDTQYF.